The 20 T cell receptor beta chains below all came from one sample that was sequenced in a study of control samples from healthy donors and cancer patients. Only in-frame clones appear in the TCRdb table, and some are missing; sequencing was by immunoSEQ multiplex PCR. The table has 200,000 to 250,000 clones, about 93% seen once. The sample taken for sequencing was blood. The receptors derive from a middle-aged man in good health.

The V call is TRBV5-1, the J call TRBJ2-5; D possibly corresponds to TRBD2 (5 bases). CDR3 size: 15 residues. Trimming removed 0 bases from V and 4 bases from J, with 13 bases in between. CDR1 is SGHRS, CDR2 YFSETQ, per germline. CDR3 residues: CASSLASGGLETQYF. The CDR3 bases are TGCGCCAGCAGCTTGGCCAGTGGAGGATTAGAGACCCAGTACTTC.

The gene calls are TRBV5-5 and TRBJ2-7, with TRBD2 matching over 9 bases. Germline V gene sequence: CDR1 SGHKS, CDR2 YYEKEE (reference sequence). The CDR3 extends over 16 amino acids. Trimming at V came to 4 bases and at J to 2 bases, leaving 10 bases not matched to a gene. CDR3 nucleotides: TGTGCCAGCAGCCCGGGACTAGCTTTGGTACCCTACGAGCAGTACTTC. It yields the protein CASSPGLALVPYEQYF.

The V call is TRBV3-1 (or the pseudogene TRBV3-2), the J call TRBJ1-1, with D maybe TRBD1 (5 bases). Germline CDR1 is LGHDT and CDR2 is YNNKEL (reference sequence). The V and J ends lost 3 bases and 10 bases respectively, with 15 bases between them. This CDR3 comprises 13 residues. The CDR3 bases are TGTGCCAGCAGCCAGGGAGCCGGGACGCGAGCTTTCTTT. Its protein product is CASSQGAGTRAFF.

The rearrangement joins TRBV11-3 to TRBJ2-4; tentative D call: TRBD1 (6 bases). V gave up 0 bases and J gave up 0 bases, with 15 bases separating them. Germline V gene sequence: CDR1 SGHNT, CDR2 YENEEA. The CDR3 loop spans 18 amino acids. The CDR3 sequence: CASSLDLGARGAKNIQYF. The CDR3 region has the DNA TGTGCCAGCAGCTTAGATCTGGGGGCCAGGGGAGCCAAAAACATTCAGTACTTC.

This clone has a single count. This sequence joins TRBV18 and TRBJ2-7; tentatively, D is TRBD2 (5 bases). Deletions cut 4 bases from V and 7 bases from J, with 14 bases between. In germline, CDR1 is KGHSH, CDR2 LQKENI. This CDR3 has 13 amino acids. The CDR3 DNA follows: TGTGCCAGCTCACTAATTACAGAGGGAGAGCAGTACTTC. It codes for CASSLITEGEQYF.

The chain links TRBV5-5 to TRBJ1-5; D is uncertain. Germline assignment: CDR1 SGHKS and CDR2 YYEKEE (reference sequence). This CDR3 has 14 amino acids. Between the trimmed V and J ends, which lost 6 bases and 8 bases, there was a span of 18 bases. The CDR3 here is CASTLRWINEPQHF. As DNA, the CDR3 is TGTGCCAGCACCCTACGGTGGATCAACGAGCCCCAGCATTTT. Together with reference TRBV5-5 and TRBJ1-5, the CDR3 gives the full variable domain: DAGVTQSPTHLIKTRGQQVTLRCSPISGHKSVSWYQQVLGQGPQFIFQYYEKEERGRGNFPDRFSARQFPNYSSELNVNALLLGDSALYLCASTLRWINEPQHFGDGTRLSIL.

The chain employs TRBV6-2 or TRBV6-3 and TRBJ1-6; D may be TRBD1 (5 bases). Per germline, CDR1 MNHEY and CDR2 SVGEGT. V lost 6 bases and J 8 bases, leaving 11 bases between the germline ends. This CDR3 region has 13 residues. CDR3 nucleotides: TGTGCCAGCAGCCTCGACAGATATTCACCCCTCCACTTT. Its translation is CASSLDRYSPLHF.

The genes are TRBV11-2 and TRBJ2-7; D possibly corresponds to TRBD1 (6 bases). The CDR3 runs 14 residues. Per the germline V gene, CDR1 is SGHAT and CDR2 is FQNNGV. The V gene lost 5 bases and the J gene lost 2 bases, with 13 bases spanning the gap. CDR3 DNA: TGTGCCAGCAGCGACTGGACAGCCGCCTACGAGCAGTACGTC. Encoded protein: CASSDWTAAYEQYV.

The CDR3: CASSPRTVTPYEQYF. The CDR3 region has the DNA TGTGCCAGCAGCCCACGGACTGTTACACCCTACGAGCAGTACTTC. The chain carries TRBV7-2 and TRBJ2-7, with D tentatively TRBD2 (5 bases). Per the germline V gene, CDR1 is SGHTA and CDR2 is FQGNSA. The CDR3 contains 15 residues. V shed 5 bases and J shed 2 bases, with 16 bases lying between them. Full variable domain (outside the CDR3, taken from reference TRBV7-2 and TRBJ2-7): GAGVSQSPSNKVTEKGKDVELRCDPISGHTALYWYRQSLGQGLEFLIYFQGNSAPDKSGLPSDRFSAERTGGSVSTLTIQRTQQEDSAVYLCASSPRTVTPYEQYFGPGTRLTVT.

The chain joins TRBV5-1 to TRBJ1-5; a weak D match, TRBD1 (6 bases). Germline lookup yields CDR1 SGHRS and CDR2 YFSETQ. With 4 bases removed from V and 2 bases from J, the gap between germline ends came to 13 bases. The CDR3 covers 15 residues. The CDR3 loop is CASSPGEGRNQPQHF. CDR3 DNA: TGCGCCAGCAGCCCAGGGGAGGGTCGCAATCAGCCCCAGCATTTT.

This chain uses TRBV19 with TRBJ2-1, with D maybe TRBD1 (6 bases). Germline values: CDR1 LNHDA, CDR2 SQIVND (reference sequence). The CDR3 spans 14 residues. V was pared by 5 bases and J by 7 bases, with 15 bases between. The CDR3 bases are TGTGCCAGTAGTTCCGGGACAACTTGGAATGAGCAGTTCTTC. Its protein product is CASSSGTTWNEQFF.

The chain has TRBV28 and TRBJ1-2; TRBD1 might be the D (5 bases). This CDR3 has 16 amino acids. Germline values: CDR1 MDHEN, CDR2 SYDVKM. V lost 6 bases and J 7 bases, leaving 24 bases between the germline ends. The CDR3 here is CASSGPGGKAYFGYTF. The CDR3 bases are TGTGCCAGCAGCGGACCGGGGGGGAAGGCATATTTTGGCTACACCTTC.

V usage is TRBV3-1 (or the pseudogene TRBV3-2) and J usage is TRBJ2-7; D unclear. Germline CDR1 reads LGHDT; CDR2 reads YNNKEL (reference sequence). This CDR3 spans 14 amino acids. V lost 4 bases and J 1 base, leaving 11 bases between the germline ends. The CDR3 DNA sequence: TGTGCCAGCAGCCCAAGAGGAAATTCCTACGAGCAGTACTTC. Translated, it gives CASSPRGNSYEQYF.

The chain employs TRBV2 and TRBJ1-2, with TRBD1 matching over 7 bases. The CDR3 loop spans 11 amino acids. Germline CDR1 and CDR2: SNHLY and FYNNEI. V gave up 5 bases and J gave up 7 bases; unmatched junction bases: 1. The CDR3 DNA follows: TGTGCCAGCAGTACAGGGGTTGGCTACACCTTC. It yields the protein CASSTGVGYTF.

This chain uses TRBV11-2 with TRBJ2-2; TRBD2 aligns across 9 bases. The V gene's germline CDR1 is SGHAT and CDR2 FQNNGV. CDR3 length equals 19 residues. V trimming: 5 bases; J trimming: 5 bases; junction bases outside the gene matches: 18. CDR3 nucleotide sequence: TGTGCCAGCAGCCCGGCCCAGGGACTAGCCTCGACGGGGACCGGGGAGCTGTTTTTT. Protein: CASSPAQGLASTGTGELFF. Drawing the rest from reference TRBV11-2 and TRBJ2-2, the complete variable domain is EAGVAQSPRYKIIEKRQSVAFWCNPISGHATLYWYQQILGQGPKLLIQFQNNGVVDDSQLPKDRFSAERLKGVDSTLKIQPAKLEDSAVYLCASSPAQGLASTGTGELFFGEGSRLTVL.

In the case of this clone: The junction differs from germline at one of its ends, possibly a read error. The sample has other DNA sequences that encode this CDR3 too. The chain recombines TRBV4-1 with TRBJ2-7; D uncertain. The CDR3 has 15 amino acids. Germline values: CDR1 MGHRA, CDR2 YSYEKL. The CDR3 loop is CASSQDSGSPYEQYF. CDR3 coding DNA: TGCGCCAGCAGCCAAGACTCGGGCAGCCCATACGAACAGTACTTC.

This clone came up once. The CDR3 bases are TGTGCCAGCAGCTTCAAGGCGGGACGTTTGGCGAACACCGGGGAGCTGTTTTTT. This sequence encodes CASSFKAGRLANTGELFF. This sequence joins TRBV3-1 (or the pseudogene TRBV3-2) and TRBJ2-2, with a possible D match to TRBD2 (6 bases). CDR1 is LGHDT and CDR2 is YNNKEL in the germline V gene (reference sequence). The V gene lost 5 bases and the J gene lost 0 bases, with 19 bases spanning the gap. The CDR3 totals 18 residues.

The J gene is TRBJ2-5, the V gene TRBV11-2; the D is unclear. Germline assignment: CDR1 SGHAT and CDR2 FQNNGV. CDR3 size: 12 residues. The V and J ends lost 2 bases and 5 bases respectively, with 6 bases between them. CDR3 sequence (DNA): TGTGCCAGCAGCTTATTGAAGGAGACCCAGTACTTC. Amino acids: CASSLLKETQYF.

The rearrangement joins TRBV30 to TRBJ2-1; tentatively, D is TRBD2 (5 bases). Germline V lookup: CDR1 GTSNPN, CDR2 SVGIG (reference sequence). Trimming shortened V by 3 bases and J by 9 bases, and 18 bases separated the two germline ends. CDR3 length equals 14 residues. The chain's CDR3 is CAWRGVVWESEQFF. DNA for the CDR3: TGTGCCTGGAGAGGTGTGGTGTGGGAGAGTGAGCAGTTCTTC. The full variable domain, in which reference TRBV30 and TRBJ2-1 provide the parts outside the CDR3, is SQTIHQWPATLVQPVGSPLSLECTVEGTSNPNLYWYRQAAGRGLQLLFYSVGIGQISSEVPQNLSASRPQDRQFILSSKKLLLSDSGFYLCAWRGVVWESEQFFGPGTRLTVL.

The rearrangement links TRBV2 to TRBJ2-4; tentatively, D is TRBD1 (5 bases). Trimming cost V 5 bases and J 3 bases, with 8 bases left between them. The CDR3 spans 13 residues. The germline V gene has CDR1 SNHLY and CDR2 FYNNEI. CDR3 DNA sequence: TGTGCCAGCAGTAAAGACAGCAAAAACATTCAGTACTTC. Protein sequence: CASSKDSKNIQYF.